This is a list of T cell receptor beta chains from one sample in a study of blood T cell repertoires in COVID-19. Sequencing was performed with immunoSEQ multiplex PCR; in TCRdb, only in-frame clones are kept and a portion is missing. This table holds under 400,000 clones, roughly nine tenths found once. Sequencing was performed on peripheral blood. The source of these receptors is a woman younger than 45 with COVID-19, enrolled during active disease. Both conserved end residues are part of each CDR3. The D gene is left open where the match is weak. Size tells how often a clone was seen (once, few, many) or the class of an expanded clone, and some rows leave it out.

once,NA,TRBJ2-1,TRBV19,TGTGCCAGTAGTATTCACGGAGGGCGTGGGAATGAGCAGTTCTTC,CASSIHGGRGNEQFF
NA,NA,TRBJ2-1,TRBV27,TGTGCCAGCAGTTCGCGGGCTGCTCGGGGGAATGAGCAGTTCTTC,CASSSRAARGNEQFF
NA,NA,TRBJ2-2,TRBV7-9,TGTGCCAGCAGCTTAGGGACAGCGAACACCGGGGAGCTGTTTTTT,CASSLGTANTGELFF
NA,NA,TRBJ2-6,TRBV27,TGTGCCAGCAGTTTAACCAGGACTGGGGCCAACGTCCTGACTTTC,CASSLTRTGANVLTF
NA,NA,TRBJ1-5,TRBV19,TGTGCCAGTAGTATAGCCCTTACAGGTCCCGCTAGCAATCAGCCCCAGCATTTT,CASSIALTGPASNQPQHF
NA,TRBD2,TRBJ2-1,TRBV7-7,TGTGCCAGCAGCTCCGGGACTAATCTCAATGAGCAGTTCTTC,CASSSGTNLNEQFF
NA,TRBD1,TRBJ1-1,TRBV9,TGTGCCAGCAGCACCGGACAGGGTACTGAAGCTTTCTTT,CASSTGQGTEAFF
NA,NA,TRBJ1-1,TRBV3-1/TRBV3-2,TGTGCCAGCAGCCCAGGTTCGAAGAACACTGAAGCTTTCTTT,CASSPGSKNTEAFF
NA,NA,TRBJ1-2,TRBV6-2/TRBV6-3,TGTGCCAGCAGCCGTGGACACTTCACGGACGTTAGCTACACCTTC,CASSRGHFTDVSYTF
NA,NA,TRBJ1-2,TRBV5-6,TGTGCCAGCAGCTCCGACACATTCGGAGGCGGCTACACCTTC,CASSSDTFGGGYTF
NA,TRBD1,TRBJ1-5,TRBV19,TGTGCCAGTAGTATGAGACAGGGGATACAGCCCCAGCATTTT,CASSMRQGIQPQHF
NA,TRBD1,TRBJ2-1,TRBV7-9,TGTGCCAGCAGCTTGACCTCTGGGACAGGGGTCGAGCAGTTCTTC,CASSLTSGTGVEQFF
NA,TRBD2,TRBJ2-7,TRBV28,TGTGCCAGCAGTTGGCCTCGGGGGGCCTACGAGCAGTACTTC,CASSWPRGAYEQYF
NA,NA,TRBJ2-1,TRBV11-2,TGTGCCAGCAGTAATAACCCGGGACTCCGCCGGAATGAGCAGTTCTTC,CASSNNPGLRRNEQFF
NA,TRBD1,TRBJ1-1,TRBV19,TGTGCCAGTAGTCTCACGGGAAGACAGGGAGGAACTGAAGCTTTCTTT,CASSLTGRQGGTEAFF
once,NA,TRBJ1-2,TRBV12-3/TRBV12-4,TGTGCCAGCAGACATCAGGGCCATGGCTACACCTTC,CASRHQGHGYTF
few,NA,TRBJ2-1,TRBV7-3,TGTGCCAGCAGCTTAATCAGCGGAGATCCCGACTACAATGAGCAGTTCTTC,CASSLISGDPDYNEQFF
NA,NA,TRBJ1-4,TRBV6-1,TGTGCCAGCAGTGAGGGAAGGGGGGGAATTAATGAAAAACTGTTTTTT,CASSEGRGGINEKLFF
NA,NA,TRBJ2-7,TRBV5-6,TGTGCCAGCAGCTTGTCGGTTGTCAGGGCGGCCGAGCAGTACTTC,CASSLSVVRAAEQYF
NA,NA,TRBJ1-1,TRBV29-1,TGCAGCGTTTTGAGGATCATGAACACTGAAGCTTTCTTT,CSVLRIMNTEAFF
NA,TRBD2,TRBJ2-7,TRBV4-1,TGCGCCAGCAGCCAAGAAGTGGGTCTAGCGGGAGGGGGCTACGAGCAGTACTTC,CASSQEVGLAGGGYEQYF
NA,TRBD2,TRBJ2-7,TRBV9,TGTGCCAGCAGCGGGTCCCCTACGCTTAGCGGGAGCGCTCAGGACAACGAGCAGTACTTC,CASSGSPTLSGSAQDNEQYF
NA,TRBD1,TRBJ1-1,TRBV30,TGTGCCTGGAGACCCTTGGGACAGGGGGCGAGGAACACTGAAGCTTTCTTT,CAWRPLGQGARNTEAFF
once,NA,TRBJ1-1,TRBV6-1,TGTGCCAGCAGCCGCGGGGGGACGAGGGCTGAAGCTTTCTTT,CASSRGGTRAEAFF
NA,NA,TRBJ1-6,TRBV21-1,TGTGCCAGCAGCCCGGACAGCTGGCGTTCACCCCTCCACTTT,CASSPDSWRSPLHF
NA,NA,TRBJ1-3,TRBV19,TGTGCCAGTAGTATTATTGCTCTTCGCGGTGGAAACACCATATATTTT,CASSIIALRGGNTIYF